This TCR beta chain was sequenced in a study of cytomegalovirus exposure and HLA in healthy donors. Trimming stripped 4 bases from V and 8 bases from J, with 8 bases between. Germline-derived CDR1 and CDR2 are MGHDK and SYGVNS. The CDR3 sequence is 11 residues long. Vbeta (60) and Jbeta (13) primers were used in the PCR. TCRdb's table, derived via immunoSEQ multiplex PCR, lists solely in-frame clones and lacks some. Of some 100,000 clones in the sample, more than 65% were seen once. The V gene is TRBV25-1, the J gene TRBJ1-2, with D perhaps TRBD1 (5 bases). The sequenced sample consisted of PBMCs. The sequence was collected from a woman aged 18-29 years in good health and CMV-seronegative. Written as DNA, the CDR3 is TGTGCCAGCAGTGGGGGGGGAGGCTACACCTTC. It encodes CASSGGGGYTF.